The present T cell receptor (beta chain) was sequenced within a study of cytomegalovirus exposure and HLA in healthy donors. Study context: It was reported in a later analysis that the roughly 120 validation repertoires used the same platform as the 550 to 800 first-cohort repertoires.

The study's findings and limits: Most TCR sequences showed up rarely, but some public TCRs showed up in many donors. As confirmed in vitro, a few CMV-associated chains were specific for CMV antigens.

Sequencing used immunoSEQ multiplex PCR; TCRdb keeps in-frame clones, though not all of them. The sample records about 120,000 clones, approximately 91% being singletons. A remark on this clone: Its antigen is undetermined.

This clonotype originated in a woman between 18 and 29 years old in good health and CMV-seronegative. The sample taken for sequencing was PBMCs.

The CDR3 region has the DNA TGTGCCAGTAGTACGACAAGCTACAATGAGCAGTTCTTC. As protein: CASSTTSYNEQFF. This rearrangement joins TRBV19 to TRBJ2-1; D remains ambiguous. V dropped 4 bases and J dropped 3 bases, with 7 bases sitting between them. Germline values: CDR1 LNHDA, CDR2 SQIVND (reference sequence). The CDR3 is 13 amino acids.